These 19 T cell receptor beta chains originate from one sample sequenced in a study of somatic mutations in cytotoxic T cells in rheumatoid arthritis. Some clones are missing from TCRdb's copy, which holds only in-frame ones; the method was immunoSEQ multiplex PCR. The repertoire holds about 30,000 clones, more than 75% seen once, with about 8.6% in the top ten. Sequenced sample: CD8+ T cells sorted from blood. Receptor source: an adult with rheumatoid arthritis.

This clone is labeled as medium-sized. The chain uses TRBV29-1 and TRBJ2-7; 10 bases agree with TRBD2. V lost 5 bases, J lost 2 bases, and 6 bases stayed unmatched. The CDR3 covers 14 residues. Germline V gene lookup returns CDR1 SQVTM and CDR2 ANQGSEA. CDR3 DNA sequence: TGCAGCGTTCTAGGGGGGACTAGCGCCTACGAGCAGTACTTC. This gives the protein CSVLGGTSAYEQYF.

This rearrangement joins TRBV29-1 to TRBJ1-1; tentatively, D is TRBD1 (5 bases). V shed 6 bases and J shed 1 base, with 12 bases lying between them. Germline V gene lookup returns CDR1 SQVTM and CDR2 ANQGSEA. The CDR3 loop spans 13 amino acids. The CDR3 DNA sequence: TGCAGCGTGCCCAGGGAGGAGAACACTGAAGCTTTCTTT. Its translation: CSVPREENTEAFF.

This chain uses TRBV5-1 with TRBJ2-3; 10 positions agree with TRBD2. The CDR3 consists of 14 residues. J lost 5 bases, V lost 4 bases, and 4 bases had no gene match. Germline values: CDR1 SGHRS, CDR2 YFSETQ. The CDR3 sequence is CASSESGGGDTQYF. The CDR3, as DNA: TGCGCCAGCAGCGAAAGCGGGGGGGGAGATACGCAGTATTTT.

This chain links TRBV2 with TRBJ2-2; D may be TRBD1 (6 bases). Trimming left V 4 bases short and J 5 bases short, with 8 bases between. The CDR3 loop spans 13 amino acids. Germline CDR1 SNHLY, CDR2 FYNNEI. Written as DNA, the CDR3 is TGTGCCAGCAGTGTAAGGGGGACCGGGGAGCTGTTTTTT. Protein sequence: CASSVRGTGELFF.

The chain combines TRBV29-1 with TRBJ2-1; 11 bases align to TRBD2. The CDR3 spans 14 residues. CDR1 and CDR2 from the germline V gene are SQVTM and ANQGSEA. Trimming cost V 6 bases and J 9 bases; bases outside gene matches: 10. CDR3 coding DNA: TGCAGCGTAGAGGGTAGCGGGAGGGCCGGTGAGCAGTTCTTC. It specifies CSVEGSGRAGEQFF.

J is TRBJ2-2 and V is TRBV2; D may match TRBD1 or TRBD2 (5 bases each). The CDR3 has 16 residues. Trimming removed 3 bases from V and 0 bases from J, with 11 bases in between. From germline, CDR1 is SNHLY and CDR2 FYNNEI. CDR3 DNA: TGTGCCAGCAGTGAGCGGGCCAGGGCGAACACCGGGGAGCTGTTTTTT. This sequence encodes CASSERARANTGELFF.

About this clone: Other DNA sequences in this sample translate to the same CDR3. Here the CDR3 reads CASSVTSGSTDTQYF. For the CDR3, the DNA is TGTGCCAGCAGTGTAACTAGCGGGAGTACAGATACGCAGTATTTT. The gene calls are TRBV6-4 and TRBJ2-3, with 11 bases matching TRBD2. The CDR3 is 15 residues long. V lost 4 bases and J lost 3; bases outside the gene matches: 3. Germline CDR1 MRHNA, CDR2 SNTAGT.

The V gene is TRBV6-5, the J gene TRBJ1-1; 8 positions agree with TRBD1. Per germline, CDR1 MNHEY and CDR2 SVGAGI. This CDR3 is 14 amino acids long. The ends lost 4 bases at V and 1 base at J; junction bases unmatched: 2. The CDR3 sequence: CASSWTGSNTEAFF. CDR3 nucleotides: TGTGCCAGCAGTTGGACAGGGTCGAACACTGAAGCTTTCTTT.

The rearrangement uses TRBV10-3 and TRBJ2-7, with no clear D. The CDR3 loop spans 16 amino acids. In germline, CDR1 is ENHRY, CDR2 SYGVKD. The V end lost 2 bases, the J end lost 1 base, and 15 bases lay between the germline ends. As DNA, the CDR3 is TGTGCCATCAGTGAGCCCCCAAGTACAGAATCCTACGAGCAGTACTTC. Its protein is CAISEPPSTESYEQYF.

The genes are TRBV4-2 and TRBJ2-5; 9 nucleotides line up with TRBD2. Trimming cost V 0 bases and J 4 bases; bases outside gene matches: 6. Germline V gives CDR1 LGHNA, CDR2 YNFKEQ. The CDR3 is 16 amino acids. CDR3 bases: TGTGCCAGCAGCCAAGATGGCGGGGGGGGGATAGAGACCCAGTACTTC. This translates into CASSQDGGGGIETQYF.

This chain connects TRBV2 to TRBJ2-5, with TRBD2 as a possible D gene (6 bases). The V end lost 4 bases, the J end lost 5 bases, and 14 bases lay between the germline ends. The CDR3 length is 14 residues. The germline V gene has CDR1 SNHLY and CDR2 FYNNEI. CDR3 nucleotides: TGTGCCAGCAGTGGTGGGACTTTGGGGGAGACCCAGTACTTC. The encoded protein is CASSGGTLGETQYF.

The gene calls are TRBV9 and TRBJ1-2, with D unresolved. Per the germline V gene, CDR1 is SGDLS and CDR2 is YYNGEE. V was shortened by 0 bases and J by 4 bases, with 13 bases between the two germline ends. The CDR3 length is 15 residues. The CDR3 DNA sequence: TGTGCCAGCAGCGTAGAAGGACGGGAGTTCTATGGCTACACCTTC. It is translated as CASSVEGREFYGYTF.

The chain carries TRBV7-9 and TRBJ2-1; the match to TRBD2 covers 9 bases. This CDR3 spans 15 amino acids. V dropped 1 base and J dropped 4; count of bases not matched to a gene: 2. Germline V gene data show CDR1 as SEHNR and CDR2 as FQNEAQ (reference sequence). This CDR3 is CASSLGSGGYNEQFF. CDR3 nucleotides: TGTGCCAGCAGCTTAGGTAGCGGGGGATACAATGAGCAGTTCTTC.

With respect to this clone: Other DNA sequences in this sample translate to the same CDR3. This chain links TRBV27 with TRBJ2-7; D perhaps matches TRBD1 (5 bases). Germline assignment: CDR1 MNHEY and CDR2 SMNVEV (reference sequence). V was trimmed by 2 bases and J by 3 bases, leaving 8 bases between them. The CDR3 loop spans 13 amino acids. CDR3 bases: TGTGCCAGCAGTTTAGGTACAGGCTACGAGCAGTACTTC. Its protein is CASSLGTGYEQYF.

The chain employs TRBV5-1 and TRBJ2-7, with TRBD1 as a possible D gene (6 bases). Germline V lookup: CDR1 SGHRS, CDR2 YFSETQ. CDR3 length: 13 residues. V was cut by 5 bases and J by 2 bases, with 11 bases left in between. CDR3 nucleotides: TGCGCCAGCAGAGGGACACTGGCCTACGAGCAGTACTTC. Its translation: CASRGTLAYEQYF.

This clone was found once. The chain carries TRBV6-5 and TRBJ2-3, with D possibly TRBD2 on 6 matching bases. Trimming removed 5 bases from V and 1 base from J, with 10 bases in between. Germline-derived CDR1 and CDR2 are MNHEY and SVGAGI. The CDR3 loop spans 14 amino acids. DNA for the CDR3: TGTGCCAGCAGTGCCCGACTAGGCACAGATACGCAGTATTTT. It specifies CASSARLGTDTQYF.

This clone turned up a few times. This CDR3 reads CASSQDAGGSYNEQFF. The CDR3 nucleotides read TGCGCCAGCAGCCAAGATGCGGGGGGCTCCTACAATGAGCAGTTCTTC. The chain carries TRBV4-3 and TRBJ2-1; 8 positions match TRBD2. CDR1 is LGHNA and CDR2 is YSLEER in the germline V gene. The trim removed 0 bases at V and 0 bases at J, leaving 1 base unmatched. The CDR3 has 16 amino acids.

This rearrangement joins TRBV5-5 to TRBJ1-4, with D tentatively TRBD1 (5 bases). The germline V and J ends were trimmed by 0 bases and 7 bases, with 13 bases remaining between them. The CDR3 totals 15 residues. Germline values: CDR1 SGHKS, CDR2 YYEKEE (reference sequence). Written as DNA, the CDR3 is TGTGCCAGCAGCTTGGGGTGGGGCAGTCGTGAAAAACTGTTTTTT. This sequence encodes CASSLGWGSREKLFF.

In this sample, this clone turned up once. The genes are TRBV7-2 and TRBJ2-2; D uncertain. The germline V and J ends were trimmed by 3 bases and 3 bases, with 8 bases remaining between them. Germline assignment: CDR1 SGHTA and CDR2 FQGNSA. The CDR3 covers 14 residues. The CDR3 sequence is CASSFGSYTGELFF. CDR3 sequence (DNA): TGTGCCAGCAGCTTCGGGTCGTACACCGGGGAGCTGTTTTTT.